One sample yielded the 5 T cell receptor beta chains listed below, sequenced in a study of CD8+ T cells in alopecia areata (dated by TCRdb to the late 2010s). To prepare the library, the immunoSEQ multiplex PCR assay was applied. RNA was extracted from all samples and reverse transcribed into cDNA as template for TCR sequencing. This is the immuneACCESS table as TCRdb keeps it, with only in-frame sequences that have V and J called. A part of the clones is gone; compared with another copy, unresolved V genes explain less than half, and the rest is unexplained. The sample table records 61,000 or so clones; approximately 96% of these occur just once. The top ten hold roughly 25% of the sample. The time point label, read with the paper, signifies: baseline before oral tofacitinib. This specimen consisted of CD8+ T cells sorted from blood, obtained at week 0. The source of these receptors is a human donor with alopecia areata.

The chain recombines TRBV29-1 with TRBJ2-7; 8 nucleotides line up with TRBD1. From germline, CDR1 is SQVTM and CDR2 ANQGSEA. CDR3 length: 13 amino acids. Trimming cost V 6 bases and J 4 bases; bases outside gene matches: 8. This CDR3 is CSVSRGREYEQYF. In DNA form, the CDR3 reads TGCAGCGTCTCCAGGGGGCGTGAATACGAGCAGTACTTC.

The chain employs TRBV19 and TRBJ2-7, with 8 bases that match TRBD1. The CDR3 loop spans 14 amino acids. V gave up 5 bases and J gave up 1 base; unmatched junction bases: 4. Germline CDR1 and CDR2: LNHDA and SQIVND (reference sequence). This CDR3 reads CASSPRTGSYEQYF. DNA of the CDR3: TGTGCCAGTAGTCCCCGGACAGGGTCCTACGAGCAGTACTTC.

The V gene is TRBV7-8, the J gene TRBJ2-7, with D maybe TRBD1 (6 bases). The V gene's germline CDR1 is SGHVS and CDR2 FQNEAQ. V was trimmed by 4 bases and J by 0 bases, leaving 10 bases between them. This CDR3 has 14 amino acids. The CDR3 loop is CASSYRDNSYEQYF. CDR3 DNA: TGTGCCAGCAGCTACAGGGACAACTCCTACGAGCAGTACTTC.

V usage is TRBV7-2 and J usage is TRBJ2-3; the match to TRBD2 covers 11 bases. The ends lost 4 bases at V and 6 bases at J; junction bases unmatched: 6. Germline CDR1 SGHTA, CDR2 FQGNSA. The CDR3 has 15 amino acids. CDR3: CASSSLAGGRDTQYF. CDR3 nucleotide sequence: TGTGCCAGCAGCTCCCTAGCGGGGGGCCGGGATACGCAGTATTTT.

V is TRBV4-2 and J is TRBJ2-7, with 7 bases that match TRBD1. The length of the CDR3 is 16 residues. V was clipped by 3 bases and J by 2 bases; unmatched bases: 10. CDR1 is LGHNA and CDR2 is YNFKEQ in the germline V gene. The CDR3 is CASSQEDRPDTYEQYF. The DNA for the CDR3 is TGTGCCAGCAGCCAGGAGGACAGGCCTGACACCTACGAGCAGTACTTC.